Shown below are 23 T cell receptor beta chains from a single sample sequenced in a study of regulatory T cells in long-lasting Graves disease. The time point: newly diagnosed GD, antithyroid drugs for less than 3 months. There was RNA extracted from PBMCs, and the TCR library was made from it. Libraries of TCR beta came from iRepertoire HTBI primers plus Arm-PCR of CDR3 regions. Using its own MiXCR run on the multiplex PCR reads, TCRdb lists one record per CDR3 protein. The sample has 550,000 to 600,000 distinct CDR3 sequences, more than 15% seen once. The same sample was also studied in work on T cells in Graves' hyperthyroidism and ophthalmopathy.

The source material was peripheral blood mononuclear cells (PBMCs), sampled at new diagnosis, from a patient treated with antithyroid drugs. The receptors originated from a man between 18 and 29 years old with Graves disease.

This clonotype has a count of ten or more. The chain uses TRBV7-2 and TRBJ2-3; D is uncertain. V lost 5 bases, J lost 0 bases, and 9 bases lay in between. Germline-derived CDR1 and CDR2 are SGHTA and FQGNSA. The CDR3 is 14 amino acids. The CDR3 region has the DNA TGTGCCAGCAGCCTAATAACTAGCACAGATACGCAGTATTTT. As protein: CASSLITSTDTQYF.

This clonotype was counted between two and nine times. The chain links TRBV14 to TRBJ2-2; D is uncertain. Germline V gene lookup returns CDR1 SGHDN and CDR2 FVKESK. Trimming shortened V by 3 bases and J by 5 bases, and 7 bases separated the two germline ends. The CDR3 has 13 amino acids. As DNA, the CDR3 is TGTGCCAGCAGCCAGTCTAGGACCGGGGAGCTGTTTTTT. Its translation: CASSQSRTGELFF.

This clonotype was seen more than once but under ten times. This CDR3 is CASSVRGRINEQFF. CDR3 sequence (DNA): TGTGCCAGCAGCGTCCGCGGCAGAATCAATGAGCAGTTCTTC. V usage is TRBV13 and J usage is TRBJ2-1; D is uncertain. The V gene's germline CDR1 is PRHDT and CDR2 FYEKMQ (reference sequence). CDR3 length: 14 amino acids. Trimming stripped 5 bases from V and 6 bases from J, with 14 bases between.

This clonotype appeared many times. The CDR3 sequence is CASSLDPGIDGYTF. The DNA of the CDR3 is TGTGCCAGCAGCTTAGATCCGGGGATCGATGGCTACACCTTC. V gene TRBV7-8 combines with J gene TRBJ1-2, with D unresolved. The CDR3 runs 14 residues. Germline-derived CDR1 and CDR2 are SGHVS and FQNEAQ. Trimming left V 1 base short and J 6 bases short, with 12 bases between.

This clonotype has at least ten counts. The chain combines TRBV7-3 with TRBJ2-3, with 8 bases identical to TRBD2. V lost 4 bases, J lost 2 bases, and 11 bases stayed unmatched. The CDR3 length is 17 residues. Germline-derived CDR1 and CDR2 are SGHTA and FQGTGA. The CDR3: CASSSIRAGVNTDTQYF. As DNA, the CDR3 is TGTGCCAGCAGCTCCATCAGAGCGGGAGTCAACACAGATACGCAGTATTTT.

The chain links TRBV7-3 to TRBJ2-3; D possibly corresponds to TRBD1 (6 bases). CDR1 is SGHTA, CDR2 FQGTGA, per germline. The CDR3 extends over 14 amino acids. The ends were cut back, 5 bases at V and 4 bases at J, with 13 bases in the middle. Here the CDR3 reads CASSPTRGSDTQYF. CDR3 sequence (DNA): TGTGCCAGCAGCCCAACCAGGGGTTCAGATACGCAGTATTTT.

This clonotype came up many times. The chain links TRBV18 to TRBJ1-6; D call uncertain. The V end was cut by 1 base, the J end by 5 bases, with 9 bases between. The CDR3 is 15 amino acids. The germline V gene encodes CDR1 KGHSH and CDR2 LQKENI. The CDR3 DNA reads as TGTGCCAGCTCACCACTAACCCAGAATAATTCACCCCTCCACTTT. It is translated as CASSPLTQNNSPLHF.

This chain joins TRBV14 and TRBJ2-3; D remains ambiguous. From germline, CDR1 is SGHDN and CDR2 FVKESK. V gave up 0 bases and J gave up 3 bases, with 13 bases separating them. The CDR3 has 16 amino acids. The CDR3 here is CASSQDPGSITDTQYF. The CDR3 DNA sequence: TGTGCCAGCAGCCAAGACCCGGGCTCAATAACAGATACGCAGTATTTT.

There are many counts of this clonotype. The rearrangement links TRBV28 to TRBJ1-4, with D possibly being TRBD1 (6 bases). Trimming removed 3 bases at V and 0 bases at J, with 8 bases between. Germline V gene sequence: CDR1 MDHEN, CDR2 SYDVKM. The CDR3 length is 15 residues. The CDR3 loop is CASSFRGATNEKLFF. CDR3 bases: TGTGCCAGCAGTTTCAGGGGAGCAACTAATGAAAAACTGTTTTTT.

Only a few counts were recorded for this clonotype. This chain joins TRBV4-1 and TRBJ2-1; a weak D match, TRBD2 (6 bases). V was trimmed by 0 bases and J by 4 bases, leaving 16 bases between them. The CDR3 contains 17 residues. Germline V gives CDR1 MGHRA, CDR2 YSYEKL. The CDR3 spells CASSQDLGAGNYNEQFF. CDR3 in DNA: TGCGCCAGCAGCCAAGATCTTGGAGCGGGCAATTACAATGAGCAGTTCTTC.

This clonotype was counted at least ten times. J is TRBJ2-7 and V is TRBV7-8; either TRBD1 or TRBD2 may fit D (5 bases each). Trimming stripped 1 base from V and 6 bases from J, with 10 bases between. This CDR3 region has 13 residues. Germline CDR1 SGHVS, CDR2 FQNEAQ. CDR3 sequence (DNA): TGTGCCAGCAGCTTAGGAGGGACCCTCGAGCAGTACTTC. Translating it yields CASSLGGTLEQYF.

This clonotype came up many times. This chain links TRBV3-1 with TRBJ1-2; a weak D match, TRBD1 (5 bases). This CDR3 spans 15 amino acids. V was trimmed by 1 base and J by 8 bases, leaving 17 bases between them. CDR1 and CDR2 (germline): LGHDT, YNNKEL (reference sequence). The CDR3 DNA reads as TGTGCCAGCAGCCAAGCTAAAGGGGCTTCGTGGGGCTACACCTTC. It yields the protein CASSQAKGASWGYTF.

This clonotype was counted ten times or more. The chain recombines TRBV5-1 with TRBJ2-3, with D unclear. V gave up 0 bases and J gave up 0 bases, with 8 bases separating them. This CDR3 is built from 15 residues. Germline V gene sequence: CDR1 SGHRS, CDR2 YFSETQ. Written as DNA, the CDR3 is TGCGCCAGCAGCTTGGGTGCGACTAGCACAGATACGCAGTATTTT. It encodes CASSLGATSTDTQYF.

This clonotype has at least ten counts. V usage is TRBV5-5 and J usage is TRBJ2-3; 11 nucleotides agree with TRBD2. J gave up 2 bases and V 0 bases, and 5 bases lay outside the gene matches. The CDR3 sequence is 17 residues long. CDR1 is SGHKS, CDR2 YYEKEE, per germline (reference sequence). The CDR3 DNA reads TGTGCCAGCAGCTTGGGACTAGCGGGATCCCCCACAGATACGCAGTATTTT. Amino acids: CASSLGLAGSPTDTQYF.

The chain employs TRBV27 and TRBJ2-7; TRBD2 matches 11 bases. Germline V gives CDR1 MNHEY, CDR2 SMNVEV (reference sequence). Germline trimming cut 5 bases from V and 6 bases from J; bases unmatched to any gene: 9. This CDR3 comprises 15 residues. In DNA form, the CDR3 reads TGTGCCAGCAGTGAGCTACTAGCGGGAGAATCCGAGCAGTACTTC. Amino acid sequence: CASSELLAGESEQYF.

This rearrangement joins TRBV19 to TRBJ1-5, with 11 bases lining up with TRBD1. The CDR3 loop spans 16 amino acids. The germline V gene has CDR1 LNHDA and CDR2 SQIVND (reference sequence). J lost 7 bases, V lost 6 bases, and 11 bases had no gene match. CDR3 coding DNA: TGTGCCAGTAGAGAGACCGGGACAGGGGGGACCCAGCCCCAGCATTTT. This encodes CASRETGTGGTQPQHF.

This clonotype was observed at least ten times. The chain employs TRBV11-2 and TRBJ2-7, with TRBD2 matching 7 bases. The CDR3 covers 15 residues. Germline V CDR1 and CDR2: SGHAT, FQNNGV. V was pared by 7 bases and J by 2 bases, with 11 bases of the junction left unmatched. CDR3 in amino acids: CASTPLASGTYEQYF. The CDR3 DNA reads TGTGCCAGCACCCCATTGGCTAGCGGTACCTACGAGCAGTACTTC. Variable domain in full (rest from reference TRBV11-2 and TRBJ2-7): EAGVAQSPRYKIIEKRQSVAFWCNPISGHATLYWYQQILGQGPKLLIQFQNNGVVDDSQLPKDRFSAERLKGVDSTLKIQPAKLEDSAVYLCASTPLASGTYEQYFGPGTRLTVT.

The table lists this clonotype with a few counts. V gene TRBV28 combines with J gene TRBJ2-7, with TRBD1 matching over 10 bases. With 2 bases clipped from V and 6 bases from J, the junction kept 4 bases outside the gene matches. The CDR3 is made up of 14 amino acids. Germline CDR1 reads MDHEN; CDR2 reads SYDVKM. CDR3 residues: CASSLTGTGVEQYF. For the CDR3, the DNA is TGTGCCAGCAGTTTAACCGGGACAGGGGTCGAGCAGTACTTC.

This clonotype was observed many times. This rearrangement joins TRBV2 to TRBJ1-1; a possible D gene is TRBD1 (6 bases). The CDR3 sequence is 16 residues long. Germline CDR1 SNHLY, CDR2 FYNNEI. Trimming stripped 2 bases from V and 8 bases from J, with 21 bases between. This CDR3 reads CASSEFIFGVGGEAFF. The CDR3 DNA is TGTGCCAGCAGTGAATTTATCTTCGGGGTTGGGGGCGAAGCTTTCTTT.

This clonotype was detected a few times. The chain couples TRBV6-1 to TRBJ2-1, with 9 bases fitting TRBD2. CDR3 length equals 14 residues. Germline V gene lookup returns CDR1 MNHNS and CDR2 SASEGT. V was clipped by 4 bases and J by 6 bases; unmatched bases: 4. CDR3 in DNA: TGTGCCAGCAGTGGGCTAGCGGGGTTCAATGAGCAGTTCTTC. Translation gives CASSGLAGFNEQFF.

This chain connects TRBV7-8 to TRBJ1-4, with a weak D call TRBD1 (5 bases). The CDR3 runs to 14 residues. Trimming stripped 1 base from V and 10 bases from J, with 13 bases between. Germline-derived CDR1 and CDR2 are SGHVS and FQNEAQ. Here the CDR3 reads CASSLGSAGGKLFF. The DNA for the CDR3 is TGTGCCAGCAGCTTAGGGTCTGCGGGGGGAAAACTGTTTTTT. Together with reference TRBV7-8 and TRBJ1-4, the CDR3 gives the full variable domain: GAGVSQSPRYKVAKRGQDVALRCDPISGHVSLFWYQQALGQGPEFLTYFQNEAQLDKSGLPSDRFFAERPEGSVSTLKIQRTQQEDSAVYLCASSLGSAGGKLFFGSGTQLSVL.

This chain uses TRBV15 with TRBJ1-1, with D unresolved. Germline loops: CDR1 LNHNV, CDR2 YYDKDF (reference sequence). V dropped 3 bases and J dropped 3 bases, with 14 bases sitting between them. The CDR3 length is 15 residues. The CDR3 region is CATSRDPNWDTEAFF. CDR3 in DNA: TGTGCCACCAGCAGGGATCCTAATTGGGACACTGAAGCTTTCTTT.

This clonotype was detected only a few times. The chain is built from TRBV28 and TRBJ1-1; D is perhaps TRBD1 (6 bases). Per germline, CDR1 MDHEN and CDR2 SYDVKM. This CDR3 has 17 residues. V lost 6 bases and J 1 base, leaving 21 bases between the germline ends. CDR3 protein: CASSPDREGGENTEAFF. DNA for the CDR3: TGTGCCAGCAGCCCGGATCGCGAAGGGGGGGAGAACACTGAAGCTTTCTTT.